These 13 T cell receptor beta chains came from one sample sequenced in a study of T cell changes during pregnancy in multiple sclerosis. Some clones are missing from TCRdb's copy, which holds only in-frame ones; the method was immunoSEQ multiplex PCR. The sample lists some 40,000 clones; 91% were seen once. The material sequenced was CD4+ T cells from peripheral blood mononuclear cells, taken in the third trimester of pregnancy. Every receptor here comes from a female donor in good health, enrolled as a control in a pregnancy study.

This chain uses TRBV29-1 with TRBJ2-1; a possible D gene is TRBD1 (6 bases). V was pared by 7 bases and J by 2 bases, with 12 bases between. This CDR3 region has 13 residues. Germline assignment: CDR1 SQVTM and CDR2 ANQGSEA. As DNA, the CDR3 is TGCAGCGGAACAGGGCGCACCTACAATGAGCAGTTCTTC. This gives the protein CSGTGRTYNEQFF.

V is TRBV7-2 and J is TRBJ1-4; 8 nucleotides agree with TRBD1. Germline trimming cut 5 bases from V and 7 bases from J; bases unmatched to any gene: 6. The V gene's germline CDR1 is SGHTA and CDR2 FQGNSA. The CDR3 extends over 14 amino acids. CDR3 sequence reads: CASSPDRGSEKLFF. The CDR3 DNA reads TGTGCCAGCAGCCCCGACAGGGGTTCTGAAAAACTGTTTTTT.

The chain's CDR3 is CASSLSSGGVDTQYF. The DNA for the CDR3 is TGCGCCAGCAGCTTGTCAAGCGGGGGGGTAGATACGCAGTATTTT. V and J are TRBV5-1 and TRBJ2-3; 10 bases are a match to TRBD2. Trimming removed 1 base from V and 5 bases from J; junction bases left unmatched: 4. CDR1 SGHRS and CDR2 YFSETQ come from the germline V gene. The length of the CDR3 is 15 residues.

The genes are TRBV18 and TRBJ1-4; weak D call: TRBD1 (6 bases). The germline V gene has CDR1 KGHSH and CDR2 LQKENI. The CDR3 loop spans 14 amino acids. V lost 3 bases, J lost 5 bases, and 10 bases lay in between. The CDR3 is CASSPRGRNEKLFF. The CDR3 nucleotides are TGTGCCAGCTCACCGCGGGGGCGGAATGAAAAACTGTTTTTT.

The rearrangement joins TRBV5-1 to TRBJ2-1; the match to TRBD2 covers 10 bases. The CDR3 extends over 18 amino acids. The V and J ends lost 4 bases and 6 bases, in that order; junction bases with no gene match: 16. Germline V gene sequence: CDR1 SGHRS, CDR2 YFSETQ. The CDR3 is CASSVGSKSGGASNEQFF. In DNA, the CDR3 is TGCGCCAGCAGCGTCGGCTCGAAAAGCGGGGGGGCCTCCAATGAGCAGTTCTTC.

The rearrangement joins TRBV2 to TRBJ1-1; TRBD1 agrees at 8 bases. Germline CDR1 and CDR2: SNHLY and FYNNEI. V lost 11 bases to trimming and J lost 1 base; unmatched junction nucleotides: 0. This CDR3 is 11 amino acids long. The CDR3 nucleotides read TGTGCCGGACAGGGGAACACTGAAGCTTTCTTT. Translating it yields CAGQGNTEAFF.

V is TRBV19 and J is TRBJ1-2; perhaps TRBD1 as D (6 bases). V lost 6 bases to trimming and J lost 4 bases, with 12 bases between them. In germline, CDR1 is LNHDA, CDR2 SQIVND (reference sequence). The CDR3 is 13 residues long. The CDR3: CASRRDKSYGYTF. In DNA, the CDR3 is TGTGCCAGTAGGAGGGACAAGAGCTATGGCTACACCTTC.

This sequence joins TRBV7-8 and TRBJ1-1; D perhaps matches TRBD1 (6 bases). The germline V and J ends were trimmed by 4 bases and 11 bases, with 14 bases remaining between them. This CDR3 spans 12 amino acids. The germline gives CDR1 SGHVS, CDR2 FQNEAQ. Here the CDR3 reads CASSSHREGAFF. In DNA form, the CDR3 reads TGTGCCAGCAGCTCGCACAGGGAGGGGGCTTTCTTT.

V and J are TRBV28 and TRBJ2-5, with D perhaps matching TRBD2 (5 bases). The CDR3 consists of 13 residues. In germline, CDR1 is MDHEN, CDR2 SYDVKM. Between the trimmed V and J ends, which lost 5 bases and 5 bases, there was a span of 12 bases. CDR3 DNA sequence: TGTGCCAGCAGTGCCCCCGGGGTGGAGACCCAGTACTTC. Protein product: CASSAPGVETQYF.

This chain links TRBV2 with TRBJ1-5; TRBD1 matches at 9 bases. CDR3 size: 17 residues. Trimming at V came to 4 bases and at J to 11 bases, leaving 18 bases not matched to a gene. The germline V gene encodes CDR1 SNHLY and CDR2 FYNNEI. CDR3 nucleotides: TGTGCCAGCAGTGTTTCGGGGGACAGGGACTACAATATTGCCCAGCATTTT. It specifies CASSVSGDRDYNIAQHF. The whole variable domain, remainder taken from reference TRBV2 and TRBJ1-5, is EPEVTQTPSHQVTQMGQEVILRCVPISNHLYFYWYRQILGQKVEFLVSFYNNEISEKSEIFDDQFSVERPDGSNFTLKIRSTKLEDSAMYFCASSVSGDRDYNIAQHFGDGTRLSIL.

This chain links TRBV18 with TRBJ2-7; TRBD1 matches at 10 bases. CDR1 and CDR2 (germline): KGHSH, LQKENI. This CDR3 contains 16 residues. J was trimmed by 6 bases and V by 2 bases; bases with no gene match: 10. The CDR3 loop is CASSPFSPGQGSEQYF. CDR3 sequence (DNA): TGTGCCAGCTCACCATTTTCCCCGGGACAGGGGAGCGAGCAGTACTTC.

CDR3 nucleotides: TGTGCAACCGCCCGACTAGCGGGCCAAGAGACCCAGTACTTC. This sequence encodes CATARLAGQETQYF. The chain is built from TRBV12-2 and TRBJ2-5; no check of the table's D call, TRBD2, against the DNA was made. TRBV12-2 constitutes a pseudogene. The CDR3 is 14 amino acids.

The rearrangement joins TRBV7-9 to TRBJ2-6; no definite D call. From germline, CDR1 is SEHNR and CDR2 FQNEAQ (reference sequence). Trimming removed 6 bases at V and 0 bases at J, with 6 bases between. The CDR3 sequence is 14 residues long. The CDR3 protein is CASRTGSGANVLTF. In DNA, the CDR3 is TGTGCCAGCAGGACGGGCTCTGGGGCCAACGTCCTGACTTTC.